This TCR beta chain is from a study of T-cell memory formation after mild COVID-19. A single record per CDR3 protein comes from TCRdb applying MiXCR to the 5' RACE reads. The sample includes about 560,000 distinct CDR3 sequences, over 15% of them seen just once. This receptor was obtained from an adult woman who had mild COVID-19 (a few samples of this study predate the infection). Cell type and time point are not known. The sequenced sample was PBMCs or a T cell subset sorted from them (not recorded which).

The CDR3 sequence: CASSFPGAMNEQFF. Written as DNA, the CDR3 is TGTGCCAGCAGTTTCCCGGGGGCTATGAATGAGCAGTTCTTC. This rearrangement joins TRBV12-3 or TRBV12-4 to TRBJ2-1; D might be TRBD1 or TRBD2, each matching 6 bases. This CDR3 has 14 amino acids. Trimming took 3 bases from V and 7 from J, leaving 13 bases between them.